These T cell receptor beta chains were read from a single sample in a study of spatial heterogeneity in lung cancer. From the 5' RACE reads, TCRdb called clonotypes with MiXCR, one entry per CDR3 protein. The sample records about 29,000 distinct CDR3 sequences, around 7.4% being singletons. Sequenced here: lung tumor tissue, sampled at surgery. These receptor sequences come from a male donor with early-stage non-small cell lung cancer. Both conserved end residues are part of each CDR3. A D gene is named only where the DNA matches it firmly. Clone size appears in some rows only: once, few, many, or a class for an expanded clone.

few	TRBV7-6	TRBJ2-5	NA	TGTGCCAGCAGCTTAGGTCGGAATCAGGCAACCCAGTACTTC	CASSLGRNQATQYF
few	TRBV20-1	TRBJ1-2	NA	TGCAGTGCTTCTGACCTCTATGGCTACACCTTC	CSASDLYGYTF
NA	TRBV5-1	TRBJ2-7	TRBD1	TGCGCCAGCAGCTTGGGACAGGGTTACTACGAGCAGTACTTC	CASSLGQGYYEQYF
many	TRBV6-5	TRBJ2-2	TRBD2	TGTGCCAGCAGTTACTCGACCCGGACTAGCGGGACCGGGGAGCTGTTTTTT	CASSYSTRTSGTGELFF
many	TRBV9	TRBJ2-4	NA	TGTGCCAGCAGCGTAGGAGGGTTGGAGAACATTCAGTACTTC	CASSVGGLENIQYF
NA	TRBV20-1	TRBJ1-2	TRBD1	TGCAGCGGGACAGGGGCCCACTATGGCTACACCTTC	CSGTGAHYGYTF
many	TRBV20-1	TRBJ2-2	NA	TGCAGTGCTAGAGATCGAATGGGGTACACCGGGGAGCTGTTTTTT	CSARDRMGYTGELFF
many	TRBV28	TRBJ2-7	NA	TGTGCCAGCAGTTTGCCGATGCTGGGGGCAGTGCCCTACGAGCAGTACTTC	CASSLPMLGAVPYEQYF
medium-sized	TRBV3-1	TRBJ1-3	NA	TGTGCCAGCAGCCCCAGGGGTTTGGGAAACACCATATATTTT	CASSPRGLGNTIYF
few	TRBV20-1	TRBJ2-3	TRBD2	TGCAGTGCTTGGCCCCTCTCGCGGGGGGTCACAGATACGCAGTATTTT	CSAWPLSRGVTDTQYF
many	TRBV27	TRBJ2-3	TRBD2	TGTGCCAGCAGTCCGCGAAGCGGGGGCGGCACAGATACGCAGTATTTT	CASSPRSGGGTDTQYF
NA	TRBV10-3	TRBJ1-1	NA	TGTGCCATCAGTGAGTCTTTAGAGATGAACACTGAAGCTTTCTTT	CAISESLEMNTEAFF
NA	TRBV2	TRBJ2-1	TRBD1	TGTGCCAGCAGGAGACAGGGTTCTGCCTACAATGAGCAGTTCTTC	CASRRQGSAYNEQFF
many	TRBV5-4	TRBJ2-4	NA	TGTGCCAGCAGCACGGGACATCAGACCGTAGCCAAAAACATTCAGTACTTC	CASSTGHQTVAKNIQYF
many	TRBV6-2/TRBV6-3	TRBJ2-3	NA	TGTGCCAGCAGTGGGGCAGATACGCAGTATTTT	CASSGADTQYF
many	TRBV4-1	TRBJ1-2	TRBD1	TGCGCCAGCAGCCATGTGGGGACAGCGTATGGCTACACCTTC	CASSHVGTAYGYTF
few	TRBV6-2/TRBV6-3	TRBJ1-6	NA	TGTGCCAGCAGTTCCCACTATAATTCACCCCTCCACTTT	CASSSHYNSPLHF
many	TRBV28	TRBJ1-3	TRBD1	TGTGCCAGCAGGACAGGGGGTCTCGATGGAAACACCATATATTTT	CASRTGGLDGNTIYF
few	TRBV7-9	TRBJ2-2	NA	TGTGCCAGCAGCTCCCGGGTCACGAACACCGGGGAGCTGTTTTTT	CASSSRVTNTGELFF
NA	TRBV5-1	TRBJ2-5	NA	TGCGCCAGCAGCTTGGAGGGGCTTCAAGAGACCCAGTACTTC	CASSLEGLQETQYF
many	TRBV6-5	TRBJ2-4	NA	TGTGCCAGCAGTTACTCCCGGGGGCAAATAGCCAAAAACATTCAGTACTTC	CASSYSRGQIAKNIQYF
NA	TRBV7-8	TRBJ1-1	NA	TGTGCCAGCAGCTTACAGGGTGCGAGCACTGAAGCTTTCTTT	CASSLQGASTEAFF
NA	TRBV7-2	TRBJ1-6	TRBD1	TGTGCCAGCAGCCCCTCTCGGACAGGGTATTCACCCCTCCACTTT	CASSPSRTGYSPLHF
many	TRBV12-3/TRBV12-4	TRBJ2-5	NA	TGTGCCAGCAGTTTGTCGCCCCACGAGACCCAGTACTTC	CASSLSPHETQYF
many	TRBV7-2	TRBJ2-5	TRBD2	TGTGCCAGCAGCTTAGTAAGGTCTAGCGGGGCCGCAGAGACCCAGTACTTC	CASSLVRSSGAAETQYF
many	TRBV5-5	TRBJ1-5	TRBD1	TGTGCCAGCAGCTCATCCGGGACAGGGTATCAGCCCCAGCATTTT	CASSSSGTGYQPQHF
once	TRBV6-5	TRBJ1-6	NA	TGTGCCAGCAGTTACTCGGGGGATTCACCCCTCCACTTT	CASSYSGDSPLHF
few	TRBV14	TRBJ2-3	NA	TGTGCCAGCAGCCCACGGGGGGCCCACCCTAGCACAGATACGCAGTATTTT	CASSPRGAHPSTDTQYF
few	TRBV7-2	TRBJ1-1	TRBD1	TGTGCCAGCAGCTCGCGGACAGGGGAAAGAGAAGCTTTCTTT	CASSSRTGEREAFF
NA	TRBV7-8	TRBJ2-1	NA	TGTGCCAGCAGCTCCTACAGGGTTGGAAACTACAATGAGCAGTTCTTC	CASSSYRVGNYNEQFF
NA	TRBV20-1	TRBJ1-1	NA	TGCAGTGCTAGAGCCACCAGACAGAACACTGAAGCTTTCTTT	CSARATRQNTEAFF
few	TRBV20-1	TRBJ2-7	TRBD1	TGCAGTGCTCCGGACAGGGGGAACGAGCAGTACTTC	CSAPDRGNEQYF
many	TRBV20-1	TRBJ1-1	NA	TGCAGTGCGGGACCAGGGGCTGAAGCTTTCTTT	CSAGPGAEAFF
few	TRBV7-2	TRBJ1-2	NA	TGTGCCAGCAGCACTGACAGCTCTGGCTACACCTTC	CASSTDSSGYTF
NA	TRBV12-3/TRBV12-4	TRBJ2-3	TRBD2	TGTGCCAGCAGTTCCGGAGTCAGCGGGGGGGTGACAGATACGCAGTATTTT	CASSSGVSGGVTDTQYF
NA	TRBV5-1	TRBJ1-5	NA	TGCGCCAGCAGCTTGGGGGAAAAAAATCAGCCCCAGCATTTT	CASSLGEKNQPQHF
NA	TRBV11-2	TRBJ1-6	NA	TGTGCCAGCAGCCAACAGTCCTATAATTCACCCCTCCACTTT	CASSQQSYNSPLHF
few	TRBV11-2	TRBJ1-1	NA	TGTGCCAGCAGCTTTAAGTCGACCCCTAGCGAAGCTTTCTTT	CASSFKSTPSEAFF
many	TRBV4-3	TRBJ2-1	NA	TGCGCCAGCAGCCAAGGTGTTGACAATGAGCAGTTCTTC	CASSQGVDNEQFF
many	TRBV18	TRBJ2-2	TRBD1	TGTGCCAGCTCACCGCTTGGACAGGGGCGAGGCACCGGGGAGCTGTTTTTT	CASSPLGQGRGTGELFF
many	TRBV29-1	TRBJ2-7	TRBD1	TGCAGCGTTAAGGGACAGGTCTCCTACGAGCAGTACTTC	CSVKGQVSYEQYF
many	TRBV4-2	TRBJ2-3	TRBD2	TGTGCCAGCAGCCGCTCCGTAGCGGGAGGGGATACGCAGTATTTT	CASSRSVAGGDTQYF
many	TRBV6-5	TRBJ1-2	NA	TGTGCCAGCACCGCTGTGGGCTATGGCTACACCTTC	CASTAVGYGYTF
many	TRBV7-2	TRBJ1-5	TRBD1	TGTGCCAGCAGTACCGGACAGGTCGGCCAGCCCCAGCATTTT	CASSTGQVGQPQHF
many	TRBV29-1	TRBJ2-5	NA	TGCAGCGCCGGACAGCAAGAGACCCAGTACTTC	CSAGQQETQYF
many	TRBV12-3/TRBV12-4	TRBJ2-7	TRBD1	TGTGCCAGCAGTTCAAGGACAGGGGCCTCCTACGAGCAGTACTTC	CASSSRTGASYEQYF
NA	TRBV20-1	TRBJ1-5	TRBD1	TGCAGTGCTAGGAGACAGGGCTCCTTAGGCAATCAGCCCCAGCATTTT	CSARRQGSLGNQPQHF
many	TRBV15	TRBJ1-2	TRBD1	TGTGCCACCAGCAGAGGGGACAGAAGTAACTATGGCTACACCTTC	CATSRGDRSNYGYTF
few	TRBV7-2	TRBJ1-6	NA	TGTGCCAGCAGCTTAGGACCTAATTCACCCCTCCACTTT	CASSLGPNSPLHF